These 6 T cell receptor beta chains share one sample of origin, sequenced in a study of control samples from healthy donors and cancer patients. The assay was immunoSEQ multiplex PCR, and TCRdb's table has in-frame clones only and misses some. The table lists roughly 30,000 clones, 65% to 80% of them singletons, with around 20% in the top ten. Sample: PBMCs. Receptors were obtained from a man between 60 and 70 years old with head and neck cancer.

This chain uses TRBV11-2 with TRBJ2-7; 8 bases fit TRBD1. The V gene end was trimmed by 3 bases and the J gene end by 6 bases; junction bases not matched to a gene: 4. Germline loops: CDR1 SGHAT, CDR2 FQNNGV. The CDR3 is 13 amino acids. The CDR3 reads CASSLEGQVEQYF. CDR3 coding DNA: TGTGCCAGCAGCTTGGAGGGACAGGTCGAGCAGTACTTC.

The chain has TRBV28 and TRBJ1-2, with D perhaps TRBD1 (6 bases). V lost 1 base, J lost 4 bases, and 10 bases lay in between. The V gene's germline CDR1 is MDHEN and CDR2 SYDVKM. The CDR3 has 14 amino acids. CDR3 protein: CASSLSRGAYGYTF. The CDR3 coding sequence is TGTGCCAGCAGTTTATCCAGGGGAGCCTATGGCTACACCTTC.

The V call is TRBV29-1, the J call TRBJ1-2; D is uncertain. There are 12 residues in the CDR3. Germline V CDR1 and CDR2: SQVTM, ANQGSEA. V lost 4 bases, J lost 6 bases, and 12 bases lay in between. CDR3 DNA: TGCAGCGTTGGTGAGGGTCCTGATGGCTACACCTTC. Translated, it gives CSVGEGPDGYTF.

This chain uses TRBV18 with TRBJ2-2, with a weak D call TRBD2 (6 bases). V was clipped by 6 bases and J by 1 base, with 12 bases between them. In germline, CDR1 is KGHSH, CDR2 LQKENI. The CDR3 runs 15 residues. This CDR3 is CASSPLGGNTGELFF. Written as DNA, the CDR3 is TGTGCCAGCTCCCCCCTGGGGGGGAACACCGGGGAGCTGTTTTTT. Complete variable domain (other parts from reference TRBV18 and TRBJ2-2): NAGVMQNPRHLVRRRGQEARLRCSPMKGHSHVYWYRQLPEEGLKFMVYLQKENIIDESGMPKERFSAEFPKEGPSILRIQQVVRGDSAAYFCASSPLGGNTGELFFGEGSRLTVL.

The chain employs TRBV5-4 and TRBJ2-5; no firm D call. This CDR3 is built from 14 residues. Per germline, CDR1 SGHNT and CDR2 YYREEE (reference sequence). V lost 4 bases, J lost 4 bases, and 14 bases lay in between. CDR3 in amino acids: CASSQGRARETQYF. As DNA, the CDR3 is TGTGCCAGCAGCCAAGGACGGGCGAGAGAGACCCAGTACTTC.

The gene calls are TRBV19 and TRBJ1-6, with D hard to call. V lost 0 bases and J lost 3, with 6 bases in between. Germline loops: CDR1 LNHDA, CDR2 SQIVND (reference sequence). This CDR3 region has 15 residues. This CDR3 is CASSIESSYNSPLHF. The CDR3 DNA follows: TGTGCCAGTAGTATAGAGTCAAGCTATAATTCACCCCTCCACTTT. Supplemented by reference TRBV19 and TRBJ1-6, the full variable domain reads DGGITQSPKYLFRKEGQNVTLSCEQNLNHDAMYWYRQDPGQGLRLIYYSQIVNDFQKGDIAEGYSVSREKKESFPLTVTSAQKNPTAFYLCASSIESSYNSPLHFGNGTRLTVT.